A single TCR beta chain is shown here with its context. The data are from a study of CD8+ T cells in alopecia areata. There are 17 residues in the CDR3. V trimming: 1 base; J trimming: 2 bases; junction bases outside the gene matches: 6. Germline V gene data show CDR1 as LGHNA and CDR2 as YNFKEQ. As the sequencing template, cDNA was produced by extracting RNA and reverse transcribing it. Only in-frame clones appear in the TCRdb table, and some are missing; sequencing was by immunoSEQ multiplex PCR. The sample consists of more than 150,000 clones, 50% to 75% of them appearing once. This rearrangement joins TRBV4-2 to TRBJ2-7; 12 bases align to TRBD2. This sequence originates from a human donor with alopecia areata. Material: CD4+ T cells sorted from blood, obtained at week 0. The CDR3 nucleotides read TGTGCCAGCAGCCAAGTGACTAGCGGGGGCACCACCTACGAGCAGTACTTC. Translated: CASSQVTSGGTTYEQYF.